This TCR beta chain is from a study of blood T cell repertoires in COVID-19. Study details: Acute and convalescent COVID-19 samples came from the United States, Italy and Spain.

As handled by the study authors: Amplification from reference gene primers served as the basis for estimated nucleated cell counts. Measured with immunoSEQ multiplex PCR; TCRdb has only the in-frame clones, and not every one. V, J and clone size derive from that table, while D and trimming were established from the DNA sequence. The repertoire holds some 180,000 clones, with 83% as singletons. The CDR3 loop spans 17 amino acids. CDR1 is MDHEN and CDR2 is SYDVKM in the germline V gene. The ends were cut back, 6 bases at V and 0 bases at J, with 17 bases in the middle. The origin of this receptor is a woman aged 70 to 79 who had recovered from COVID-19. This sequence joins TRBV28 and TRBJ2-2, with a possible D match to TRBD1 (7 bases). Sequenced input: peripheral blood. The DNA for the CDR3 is TGTGCCAGCAGCCCCAGGGGGGAGGCCGCGAACACCGGGGAGCTGTTTTTT. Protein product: CASSPRGEAANTGELFF.